This TCR beta chain was recorded in a study of coeliac disease. Overall study context: Coeliac patients had active, refractory type I, or gluten-free-diet-controlled disease.

Germline V gene lookup returns CDR1 SGHAT and CDR2 FQNNGV. Trimming shortened V by 3 bases and J by 0 bases, and 9 bases separated the two germline ends. The CDR3 runs 15 residues. Each fraction contributed one roughly 500,000-cell aliquot for sequencing. Study results and caveats: Published gliadin-specific TRB sequences appeared in about 55% of the 18 coeliac samples, 1 of 6 controls. Few TRB amino acid sequences were shared between samples; most were unique.

Here immunoSEQ multiplex PCR was the method, and the copy in TCRdb shows in-frame clones only, minus some. The sample carries about 4,700 clones, 62% recorded once. A remark on this clone: As yet, its antigen is unknown.

The sequencing sample was made of lamina propria lymphocytes from the gut. This sequence joins TRBV11-2 and TRBJ1-3; D is possibly TRBD1 (6 bases). The TCR originated in a woman in her sixties or seventies with celiac disease. The CDR3 here is CASSFPTGSGNTIYF. The CDR3 DNA sequence: TGTGCCAGCAGCTTTCCGACAGGCTCTGGAAACACCATATATTTT.